This TCR beta chain was profiled in a study of shared clonotypes between healthy human individuals. About the research overall: Per-donor plates numbered three CD4 naive, three CD4 memory, two CD8 naive and one CD8 memory.

Profiled with immunoSEQ multiplex PCR; TCRdb holds only in-frame clones, not every one. The repertoire includes about 2 million clones, 90% to 95% of them detected once, and 0.1% to 0.15% sits in the top ten. The CDR3 length is 15 residues. Germline values: CDR1 SGHRS, CDR2 YFSETQ. Trimming left V 4 bases short and J 4 bases short, with 18 bases between. The chain recombines TRBV5-1 with TRBJ2-7; D might be TRBD1 (5 bases). The sequence came from a man aged 18 to 29 in good health. The sequenced sample consisted of naive CD4+ T cells sorted from blood. Stated subset: CD45RA+ positively selected. The CDR3, as DNA: TGCGCCAGCAGCCCGGAGTGGGGCAGAATGTACGAGCAGTACTTC. Residues: CASSPEWGRMYEQYF.